This T cell receptor beta chain was identified in a study of memory CD4+ T cells and cytomegalovirus serostatus. Clones were sequenced by immunoSEQ multiplex PCR, and TCRdb holds only the in-frame ones, with some missing. The data show about 60,000 clones, with more than 70% seen just once and almost 0.9% held by the top ten. Single viable CD3+CD4+CD8-CD45RO+ cells were sorted as the memory CD4+ T cells. This CDR3 is built from 16 residues. Between the trimmed V and J ends, which lost 1 base and 2 bases, there was a span of 13 bases. CDR1 and CDR2 (germline): LNHDA, SQIVND (reference sequence). The sequencing input was memory CD4+ T cells from blood. The receptor's source is an adult in good health and CMV-seronegative. The chain is built from TRBV19 and TRBJ2-3; D might be TRBD1 (6 bases). CDR3 protein: CASSIGRTAVTDTQYF. In nucleotides, the CDR3 is TGTGCCAGTAGTATAGGGAGGACAGCCGTCACAGATACGCAGTATTTT.